Below, one TCR beta chain is given with its context. Its antigen is not identified. This sample is drawn from a study of shared clonotypes between healthy human individuals. Naive CD8 cells, CD45RO-negative and positively selected for CCR7, excluded terminally differentiated effector memory CD45RA+ cells. DNA at about 190 ng, tens of thousands of T cell genomes, went into sorted-subset replicate PCRs. TCRdb keeps only in-frame clones here, not all; method: immunoSEQ multiplex PCR. The data hold more than 600,000 clones, with about 91% observed a single time. Study-wide points: Non-shared clonotypes showed lower generation probabilities than clonotypes common to all four donors.

The V and J ends lost 3 bases and 1 base, in that order; junction bases with no gene match: 1. The CDR3 loop spans 14 amino acids. Germline CDR1 reads SEHNR; CDR2 reads FQNEAQ (reference sequence). The sequence came from a man aged 25-45 years in good health. V is TRBV7-9 and J is TRBJ2-5, with 8 bases that match TRBD2. The sample was naive CD8+ T cells sorted from blood. CDR3 sequence (DNA): TGTGCCAGCAGCTTGGGGACTAGCCAAGAGACCCAGTACTTC. Amino acid sequence: CASSLGTSQETQYF.